Listed below are T cell receptor beta chains from one sample, sequenced in a study of T cells expressing NK-cell markers. TCRdb processed the 5' RACE reads again and assigns one entry to each CDR3 protein, with no DNA. The sample data list about 460,000 distinct CDR3 sequences. Specimen: blood T cells: a sorted CD56 or NKG2C T cell subset, CD4+ or CD8+ T cells, or bulk PBMC T cells (not recorded which). The receptors originated from a woman aged 45 to 65 in good health. CDR3s include the opening cysteine and the closing phenylalanine or tryptophan.

V gene	J gene	CDR3 protein
TRBV5-1	TRBJ2-2	CASSLAVASGVSTGELFF
TRBV12-3/TRBV12-4	TRBJ1-1	CASPLPPEAFF
TRBV20-1	TRBJ2-7	CRVGGDYEQYF
TRBV3-1	TRBJ2-7	CASSERRSSYEQYF
TRBV24-1	TRBJ2-2	CATSPEPANTGELFF
TRBV15	TRBJ2-4	CATSSPTGKNIQYF
TRBV24-1	TRBJ2-7	CATSDSVGVEQYF
TRBV4-1	TRBJ1-1	CASRANRGRGTEAFF
TRBV2	TRBJ2-1	CASRRELGGNEQFF
TRBV2	TRBJ2-1	CASSGEGLNEQFF
TRBV12-3/TRBV12-4	TRBJ1-4	CASSFRTGYSNEKLFF
TRBV6-5	TRBJ2-1	CASSYARTNEQFF
TRBV24-1	TRBJ2-1	CATRAALDNEQFF
TRBV5-4	TRBJ2-3	CASSQQRGSTDTQYF
TRBV3-1	TRBJ2-5	CASTEAGAQETQYF
TRBV7-3	TRBJ2-1	CASSPGRGSNEQFF
TRBV28	TRBJ2-1	CATQPGQSIHEQFF
TRBV4-2	TRBJ1-1	CASSQLSGANTEAFF
TRBV12-3/TRBV12-4	TRBJ2-1	CASSQRTSGIYEQFF
TRBV19	TRBJ2-5	CASSIIGGPETQYF
TRBV24-1	TRBJ2-1	CATSEGGWVSSYNEQFF
TRBV27	TRBJ2-1	CASSLGGIGEQFF
TRBV5-6	TRBJ2-2	CASSTPTGVDGELFF
TRBV6-1	TRBJ2-3	CASRDRVDTQYF
TRBV12-3/TRBV12-4	TRBJ2-1	CASSLDQLWDRGLYPGADNEQFF
TRBV12-5	TRBJ2-7	CASGFGSSYEQYF
TRBV5-1	TRBJ2-1	CASSKGLAGFKFF